Listed below are T cell receptor beta chains from one sample, sequenced in a study of blood T cell repertoires in COVID-19. TCRdb's table, derived via immunoSEQ multiplex PCR, lists solely in-frame clones and lacks some. The table lists hundreds of thousands of clones, around 84% of them singletons. Sequencing was done on a sample of PBMCs or T cells enriched from blood (not recorded which). The receptors stem from a man aged 40-55 years who had recovered from COVID-19. Both conserved end residues are part of each CDR3. The D gene is left open where the match is weak. Part of the rows lack a size; the others show once, few, many or a class for expanded clones.

V gene: TRBV27; D gene: .; clone size: .; J gene: TRBJ1-6; CDR3 protein: CASRPTTGRSPLHF; CDR3 DNA: TGTGCCAGCAGGCCTACGACAGGAAGATCACCCCTCCACTTT
V gene: TRBV28; D gene: .; clone size: .; J gene: TRBJ1-2; CDR3 protein: CASSSAPLRGYTF; CDR3 DNA: TGTGCCAGCAGCTCTGCCCCCCTCAGGGGCTACACCTTC
V gene: TRBV18; D gene: TRBD2; clone size: .; J gene: TRBJ2-3; CDR3 protein: CASSPASGDTDTQYF; CDR3 DNA: TGTGCCAGCTCACCCGCTAGCGGAGACACAGATACGCAGTATTTT
V gene: TRBV5-1; D gene: .; clone size: .; J gene: TRBJ2-1; CDR3 protein: CASSLPADNYNEQFF; CDR3 DNA: TGCGCCAGCAGCTTGCCTGCTGACAACTACAATGAGCAGTTCTTC
V gene: TRBV7-8; D gene: TRBD2; clone size: .; J gene: TRBJ2-1; CDR3 protein: CASRSGSSGSYNEQFF; CDR3 DNA: TGTGCCAGCAGAAGCGGATCTAGCGGGTCTTACAATGAGCAGTTCTTC
V gene: TRBV13; D gene: .; clone size: .; J gene: TRBJ2-2; CDR3 protein: CASSLVGDTGELFF; CDR3 DNA: TGTGCCAGCAGCTTAGTCGGGGACACCGGGGAGCTGTTTTTT
V gene: TRBV6-1; D gene: .; clone size: .; J gene: TRBJ2-3; CDR3 protein: CASSEVGSLTQYF; CDR3 DNA: TGTGCCAGCAGTGAAGTTGGTAGCCTTACGCAGTATTTT
V gene: TRBV7-9; D gene: .; clone size: .; J gene: TRBJ1-5; CDR3 protein: CASSLGPDGQPQHF; CDR3 DNA: TGTGCCAGCAGCTTAGGGCCAGATGGTCAGCCCCAGCATTTT
V gene: TRBV5-5; D gene: .; clone size: .; J gene: TRBJ1-2; CDR3 protein: CASSLGRYNYGYTF; CDR3 DNA: TGTGCCAGCAGCTTGGGGCGGTATAACTATGGCTACACCTTC
V gene: TRBV3-1/TRBV3-2; D gene: .; clone size: .; J gene: TRBJ2-1; CDR3 protein: CASSHVRSYNEQFF; CDR3 DNA: TGTGCCAGCAGCCATGTGCGATCCTACAATGAGCAGTTCTTC
V gene: TRBV9; D gene: TRBD2; clone size: .; J gene: TRBJ2-5; CDR3 protein: CASSVGLAGGRRQETQYF; CDR3 DNA: TGTGCCAGCAGCGTAGGACTAGCGGGAGGGCGGAGGCAAGAGACCCAGTACTTC
V gene: TRBV19; D gene: TRBD2; clone size: .; J gene: TRBJ2-2; CDR3 protein: CASKPSGINTGELFF; CDR3 DNA: TGTGCCAGCAAGCCTAGCGGGATAAACACCGGGGAGCTGTTTTTT
V gene: TRBV29-1; D gene: TRBD1; clone size: once; J gene: TRBJ1-1; CDR3 protein: CSVESAGTAAFF; CDR3 DNA: TGCAGCGTGGAGTCCGCCGGGACAGCGGCTTTCTTT
V gene: TRBV2; D gene: .; clone size: .; J gene: TRBJ1-1; CDR3 protein: CASRTHEQEKAFF; CDR3 DNA: TGTGCCAGTAGGACCCACGAACAGGAGAAAGCTTTCTTT
V gene: TRBV27; D gene: .; clone size: .; J gene: TRBJ1-5; CDR3 protein: CASSQQGSNQPQHF; CDR3 DNA: TGTGCCAGCAGTCAACAGGGAAGCAATCAGCCCCAGCATTTT
V gene: TRBV30; D gene: .; clone size: .; J gene: TRBJ1-5; CDR3 protein: CAWTSGGGQPQHF; CDR3 DNA: TGTGCCTGGACCTCAGGCGGGGGGCAGCCCCAGCATTTT
V gene: TRBV3-1/TRBV3-2; D gene: .; clone size: .; J gene: TRBJ1-2; CDR3 protein: CASSQERGNYGYTF; CDR3 DNA: TGTGCCAGCAGCCAAGAGAGGGGGAACTATGGCTACACCTTC
V gene: TRBV6-1; D gene: TRBD2; clone size: .; J gene: TRBJ2-3; CDR3 protein: CATTTLAGYTDTQYF; CDR3 DNA: TGTGCCACCACTACTCTAGCGGGGTACACAGATACGCAGTATTTT
V gene: TRBV5-1; D gene: TRBD1; clone size: .; J gene: TRBJ1-6; CDR3 protein: CASSSTGTGLEALHF; CDR3 DNA: TGCGCCAGCAGCTCTACCGGGACAGGGTTGGAAGCCCTCCACTTT
V gene: TRBV3-1/TRBV3-2; D gene: TRBD1; clone size: .; J gene: TRBJ1-3; CDR3 protein: CASSPWTGDGNTIYF; CDR3 DNA: TGTGCCAGCAGCCCGTGGACAGGGGATGGAAACACCATATATTTT
V gene: TRBV10-3; D gene: TRBD1; clone size: .; J gene: TRBJ2-7; CDR3 protein: CAIRTGTGVLEQYF; CDR3 DNA: TGTGCCATCAGAACCGGGACAGGGGTTCTCGAGCAGTACTTC
V gene: TRBV7-9; D gene: TRBD2; clone size: .; J gene: TRBJ2-1; CDR3 protein: CASSGSGTSYNEQFF; CDR3 DNA: TGTGCCAGCAGCGGTAGCGGGACCTCCTACAATGAGCAGTTCTTC
V gene: TRBV18; D gene: .; clone size: .; J gene: TRBJ2-7; CDR3 protein: CASSPQETVGEQYF; CDR3 DNA: TGTGCCAGCTCACCACAGGAGACAGTGGGCGAGCAGTACTTC